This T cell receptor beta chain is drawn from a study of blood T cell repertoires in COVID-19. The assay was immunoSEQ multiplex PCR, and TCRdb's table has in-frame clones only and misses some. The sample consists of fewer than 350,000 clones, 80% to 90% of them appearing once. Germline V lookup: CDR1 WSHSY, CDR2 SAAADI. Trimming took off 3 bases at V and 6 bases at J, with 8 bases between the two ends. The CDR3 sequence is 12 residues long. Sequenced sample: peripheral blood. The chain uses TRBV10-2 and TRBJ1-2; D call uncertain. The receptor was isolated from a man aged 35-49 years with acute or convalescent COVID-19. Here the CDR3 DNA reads TGCGCCAGCAGTGAAACAGACAATGGCTACACCTTC. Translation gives CASSETDNGYTF.